These 3 T cell receptor beta chains originate from one sample sequenced in a study of Graves' ophthalmopathy and Graves' hyperthyroidism. Beta-chain TCR CDR3 regions were amplified from RNA transcripts. Second-round multiplex PCR came after a first-round RT-PCR that employed HTBI primers. TCRdb processed the multiplex PCR reads anew with MiXCR; each CDR3 protein has one entry. The profile shows roughly 500,000 distinct CDR3 sequences, approximately 15% of them singletons. Sequenced: blood. These receptors all stem from a woman in her thirties with Graves' ophthalmopathy.

This clonotype was recorded at least ten times. CDR3 nucleotide sequence: TGTGCCAGTAGTACTCCAGGGATCGACTATGGCTACACCTTC. This encodes CASSTPGIDYGYTF. The chain links TRBV19 to TRBJ1-2; TRBD1 is a possible D gene (5 bases). With 4 bases removed from V and 3 bases from J, the gap between germline ends came to 12 bases. CDR3 length equals 14 residues. Germline CDR1 is LNHDA and CDR2 is SQIVND (reference sequence).

This clonotype was found a few times. The V and J genes are TRBV19 and TRBJ2-5; 10 positions match TRBD2. This CDR3 has 17 residues. Per germline, CDR1 LNHDA and CDR2 SQIVND (reference sequence). Trimming at V came to 6 bases and at J to 4 bases, leaving 14 bases not matched to a gene. As DNA, the CDR3 is TGTGCCAGTAGGAAGACTAGCGGGCTCCGTGGAAGAGAGACCCAGTACTTC. Protein: CASRKTSGLRGRETQYF.

Many counts were recorded for this clonotype. The chain carries TRBV28 and TRBJ1-6; a possible D gene is TRBD1 (5 bases). The CDR3 runs 14 residues. Trimming cost V 6 bases and J 9 bases, with 15 bases left between them. Per the germline V gene, CDR1 is MDHEN and CDR2 is SYDVKM. The CDR3 sequence is CASSQGTRGSPLHF. CDR3 coding DNA: TGTGCCAGCAGCCAGGGTACGAGAGGTTCACCCCTCCACTTT.